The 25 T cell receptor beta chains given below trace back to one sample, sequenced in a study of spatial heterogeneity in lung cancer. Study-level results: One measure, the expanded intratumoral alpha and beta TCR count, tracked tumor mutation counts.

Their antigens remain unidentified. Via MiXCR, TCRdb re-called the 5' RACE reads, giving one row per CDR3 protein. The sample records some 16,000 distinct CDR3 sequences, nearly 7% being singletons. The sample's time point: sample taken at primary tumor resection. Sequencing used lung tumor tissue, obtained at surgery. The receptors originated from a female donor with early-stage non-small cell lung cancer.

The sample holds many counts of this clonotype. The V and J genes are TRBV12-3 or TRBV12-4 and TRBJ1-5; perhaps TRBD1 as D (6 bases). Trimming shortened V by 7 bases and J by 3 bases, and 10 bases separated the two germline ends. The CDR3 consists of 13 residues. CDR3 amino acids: CASTGQYNQPQHF. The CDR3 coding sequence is TGTGCCAGCACCGGACAGTACAATCAGCCCCAGCATTTT.

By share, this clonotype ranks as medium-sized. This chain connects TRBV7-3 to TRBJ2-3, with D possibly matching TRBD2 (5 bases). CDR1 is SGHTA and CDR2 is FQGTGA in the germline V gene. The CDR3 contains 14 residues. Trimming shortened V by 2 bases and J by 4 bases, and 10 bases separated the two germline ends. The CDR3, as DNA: TGTGCCAGCAGCTTAGGCGGGCGCCCAGATACGCAGTATTTT. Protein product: CASSLGGRPDTQYF. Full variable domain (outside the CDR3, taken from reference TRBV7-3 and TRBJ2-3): GAGVSQTPSNKVTEKGKYVELRCDPISGHTALYWYRQSLGQGPEFLIYFQGTGAADDSGLPNDRFFAVRPEGSVSTLKIQRTERGDSAVYLCASSLGGRPDTQYFGPGTRLTVL.

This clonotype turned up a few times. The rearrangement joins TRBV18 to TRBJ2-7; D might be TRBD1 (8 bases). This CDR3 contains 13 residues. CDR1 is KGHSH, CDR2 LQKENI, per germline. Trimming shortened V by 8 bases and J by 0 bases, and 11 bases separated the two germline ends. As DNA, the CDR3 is TGTGCCAGCACAGGGGGGGTCTCCTACGAGCAGTACTTC. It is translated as CASTGGVSYEQYF. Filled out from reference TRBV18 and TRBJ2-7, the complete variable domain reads NAGVMQNPRHLVRRRGQEARLRCSPMKGHSHVYWYRQLPEEGLKFMVYLQKENIIDESGMPKERFSAEFPKEGPSILRIQQVVRGDSAAYFCASTGGVSYEQYFGPGTRLTVT.

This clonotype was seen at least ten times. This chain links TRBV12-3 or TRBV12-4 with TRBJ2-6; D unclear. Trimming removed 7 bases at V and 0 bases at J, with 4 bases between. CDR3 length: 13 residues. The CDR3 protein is CASTRSGANVLTF. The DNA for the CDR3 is TGTGCCAGCACCCGCTCTGGGGCCAACGTCCTGACTTTC.

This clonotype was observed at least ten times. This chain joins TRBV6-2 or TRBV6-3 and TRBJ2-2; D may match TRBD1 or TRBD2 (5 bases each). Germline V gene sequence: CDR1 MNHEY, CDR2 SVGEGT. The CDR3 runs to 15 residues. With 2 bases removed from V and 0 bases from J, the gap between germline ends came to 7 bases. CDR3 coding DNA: TGTGCCAGCAGTTACCGGGGCGCGAACACCGGGGAGCTGTTTTTT. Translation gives CASSYRGANTGELFF.

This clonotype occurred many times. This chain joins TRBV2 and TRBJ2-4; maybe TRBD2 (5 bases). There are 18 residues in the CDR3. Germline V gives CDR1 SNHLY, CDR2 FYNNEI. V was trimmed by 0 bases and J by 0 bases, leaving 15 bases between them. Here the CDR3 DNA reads TGTGCCAGCAGTGAAGCGCTTCGAGGGCGTCTAGCCAAAAACATTCAGTACTTC. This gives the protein CASSEALRGRLAKNIQYF.

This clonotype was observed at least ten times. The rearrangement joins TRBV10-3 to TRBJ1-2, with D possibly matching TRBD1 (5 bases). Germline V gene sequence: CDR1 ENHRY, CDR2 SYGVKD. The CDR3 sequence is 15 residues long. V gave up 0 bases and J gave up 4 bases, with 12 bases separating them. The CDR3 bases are TGTGCCATCAGTGAGTCTGGGACGCGCGGCTATGGCTACACCTTC. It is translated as CAISESGTRGYGYTF.

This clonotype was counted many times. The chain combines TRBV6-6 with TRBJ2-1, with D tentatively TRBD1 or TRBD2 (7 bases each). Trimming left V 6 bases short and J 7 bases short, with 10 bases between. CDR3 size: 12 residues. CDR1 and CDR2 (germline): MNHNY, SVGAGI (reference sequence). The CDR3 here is CASSQGGNEQFF. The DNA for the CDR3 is TGTGCCAGCAGCCAGGGGGGGAATGAGCAGTTCTTC.

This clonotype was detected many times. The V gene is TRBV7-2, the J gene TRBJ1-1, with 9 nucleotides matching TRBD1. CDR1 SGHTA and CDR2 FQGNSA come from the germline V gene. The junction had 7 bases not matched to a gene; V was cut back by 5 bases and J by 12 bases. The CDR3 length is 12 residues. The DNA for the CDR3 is TGTGCCAGCAGCACGGGGACAGGGTCGACTTTCTTT. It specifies CASSTGTGSTFF.

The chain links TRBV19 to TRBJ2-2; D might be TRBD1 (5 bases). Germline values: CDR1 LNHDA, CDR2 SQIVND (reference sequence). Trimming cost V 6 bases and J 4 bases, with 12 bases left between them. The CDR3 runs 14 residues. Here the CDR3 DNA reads TGTGCCAGTAGACGGACATCCAGCACCGGGGAGCTGTTTTTT. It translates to CASRRTSSTGELFF. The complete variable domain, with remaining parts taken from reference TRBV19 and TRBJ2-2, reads DGGITQSPKYLFRKEGQNVTLSCEQNLNHDAMYWYRQDPGQGLRLIYYSQIVNDFQKGDIAEGYSVSREKKESFPLTVTSAQKNPTAFYLCASRRTSSTGELFFGEGSRLTVL.

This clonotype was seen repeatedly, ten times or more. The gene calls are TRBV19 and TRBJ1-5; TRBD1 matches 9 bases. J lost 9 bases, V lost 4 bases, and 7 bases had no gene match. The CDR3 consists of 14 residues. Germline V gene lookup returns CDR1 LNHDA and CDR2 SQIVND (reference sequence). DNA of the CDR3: TGTGCCAGTAGTACGGGACAGGGAGTGGGGCCCCAGCATTTT. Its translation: CASSTGQGVGPQHF. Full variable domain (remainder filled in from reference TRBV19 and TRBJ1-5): DGGITQSPKYLFRKEGQNVTLSCEQNLNHDAMYWYRQDPGQGLRLIYYSQIVNDFQKGDIAEGYSVSREKKESFPLTVTSAQKNPTAFYLCASSTGQGVGPQHFGDGTRLSIL.

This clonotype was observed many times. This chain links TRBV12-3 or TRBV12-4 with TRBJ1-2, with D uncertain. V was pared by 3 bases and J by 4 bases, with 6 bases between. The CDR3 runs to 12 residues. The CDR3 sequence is CASSFGSYGYTF. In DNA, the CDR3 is TGTGCCAGCAGTTTTGGCAGCTATGGCTACACCTTC.

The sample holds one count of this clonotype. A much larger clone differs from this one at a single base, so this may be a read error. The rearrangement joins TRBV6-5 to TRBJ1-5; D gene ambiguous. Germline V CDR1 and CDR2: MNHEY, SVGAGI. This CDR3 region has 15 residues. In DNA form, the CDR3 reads TGTACCAGCAGTTACTCCTTCGATAGCAATCAGCCCCAGCATTTT. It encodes CTSSYSFDSNQPQHF.

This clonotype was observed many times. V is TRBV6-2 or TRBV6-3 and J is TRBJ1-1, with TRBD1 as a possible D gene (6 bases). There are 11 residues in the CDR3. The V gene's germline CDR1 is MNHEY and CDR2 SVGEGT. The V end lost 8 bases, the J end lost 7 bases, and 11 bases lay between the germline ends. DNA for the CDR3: TGTGCCAGCCCTAGGGGGGTTGAAGCTTTCTTT. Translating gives CASPRGVEAFF.

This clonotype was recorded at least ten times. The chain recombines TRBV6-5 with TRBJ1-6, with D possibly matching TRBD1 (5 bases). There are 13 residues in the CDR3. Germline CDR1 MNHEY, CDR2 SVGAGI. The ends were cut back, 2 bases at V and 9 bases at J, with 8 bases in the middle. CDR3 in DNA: TGTGCCAGCAGTTACAGGGGCGGTTCACCCCTCCACTTT. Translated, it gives CASSYRGGSPLHF.

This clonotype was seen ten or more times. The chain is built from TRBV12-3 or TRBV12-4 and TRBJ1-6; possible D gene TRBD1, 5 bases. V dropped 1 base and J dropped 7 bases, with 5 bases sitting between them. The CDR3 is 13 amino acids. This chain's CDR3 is CASSLGGNSPLHF. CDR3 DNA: TGTGCCAGCAGTTTAGGGGGGAATTCACCCCTCCACTTT.

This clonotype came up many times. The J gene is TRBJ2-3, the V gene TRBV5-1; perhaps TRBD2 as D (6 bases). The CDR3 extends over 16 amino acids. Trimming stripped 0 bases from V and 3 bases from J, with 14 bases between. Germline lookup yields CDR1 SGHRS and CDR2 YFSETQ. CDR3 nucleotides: TGCGCCAGCAGCTTGGTCGGGGGAGATACGACAGATACGCAGTATTTT. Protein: CASSLVGGDTTDTQYF. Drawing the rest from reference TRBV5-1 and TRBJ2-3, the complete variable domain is KAGVTQTPRYLIKTRGQQVTLSCSPISGHRSVSWYQQTPGQGLQFLFEYFSETQRNKGNFPGRFSGRQFSNSRSEMNVSTLELGDSALYLCASSLVGGDTTDTQYFGPGTRLTVL.

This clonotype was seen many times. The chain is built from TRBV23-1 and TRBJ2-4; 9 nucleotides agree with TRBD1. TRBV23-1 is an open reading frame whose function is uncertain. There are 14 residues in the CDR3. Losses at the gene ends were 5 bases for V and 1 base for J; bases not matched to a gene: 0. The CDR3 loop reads CASSGQGAKNIQYF. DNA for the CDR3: TGCGCCAGCAGTGGACAGGGGGCCAAAAACATTCAGTACTTC.

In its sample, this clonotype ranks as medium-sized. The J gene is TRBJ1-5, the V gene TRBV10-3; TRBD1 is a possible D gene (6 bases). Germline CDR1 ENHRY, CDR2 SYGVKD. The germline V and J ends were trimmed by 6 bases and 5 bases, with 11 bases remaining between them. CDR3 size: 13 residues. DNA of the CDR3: TGTGCCATCAGCCACAGGGAGGATCAGCCCCAGCATTTT. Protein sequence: CAISHREDQPQHF.

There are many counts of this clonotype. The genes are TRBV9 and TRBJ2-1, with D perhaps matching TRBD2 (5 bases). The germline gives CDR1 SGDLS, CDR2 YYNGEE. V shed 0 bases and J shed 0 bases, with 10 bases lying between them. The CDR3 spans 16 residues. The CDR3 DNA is TGTGCCAGCAGCGTAGAAAAACGGGGCTCCTACAATGAGCAGTTCTTC. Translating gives CASSVEKRGSYNEQFF.

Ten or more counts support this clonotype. CDR3 nucleotide sequence: TGTGCCAGCAGGTTAGAGACAGATATGAACACTGAAGCTTTCTTT. This encodes CASRLETDMNTEAFF. This sequence joins TRBV9 and TRBJ1-1; D is possibly TRBD1 (5 bases). Trimming left V 5 bases short and J 0 bases short, with 14 bases between. There are 15 residues in the CDR3. Germline CDR1 is SGDLS and CDR2 is YYNGEE.

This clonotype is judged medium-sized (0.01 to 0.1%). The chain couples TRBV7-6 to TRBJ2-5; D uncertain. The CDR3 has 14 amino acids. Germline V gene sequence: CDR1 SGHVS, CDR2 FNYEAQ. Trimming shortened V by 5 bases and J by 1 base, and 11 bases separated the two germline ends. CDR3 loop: CASSQTTTQETQYF. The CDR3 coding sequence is TGTGCCAGCAGCCAGACCACTACCCAAGAGACCCAGTACTTC.

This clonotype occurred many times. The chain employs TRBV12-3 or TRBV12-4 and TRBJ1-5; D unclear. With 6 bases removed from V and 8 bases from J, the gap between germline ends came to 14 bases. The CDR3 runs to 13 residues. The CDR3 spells CASSPDEGEPQHF. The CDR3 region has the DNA TGTGCCAGCAGCCCAGACGAGGGTGAGCCCCAGCATTTT.

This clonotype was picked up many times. This chain's CDR3 is CAWRTDGNTIYF. The CDR3, as DNA: TGTGCCTGGAGAACAGATGGAAACACCATATATTTT. The chain carries TRBV30 and TRBJ1-3; D not certain. Germline CDR1 GTSNPN, CDR2 SVGIG (reference sequence). The CDR3 is 12 amino acids. Trimming took off 3 bases at V and 3 bases at J, with 6 bases between the two ends.

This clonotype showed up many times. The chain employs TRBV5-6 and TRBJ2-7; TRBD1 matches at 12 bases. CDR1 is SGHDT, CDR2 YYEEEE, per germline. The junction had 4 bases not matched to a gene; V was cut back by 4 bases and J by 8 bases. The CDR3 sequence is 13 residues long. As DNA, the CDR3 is TGTGCCAGCAGCGCGGGACAGGGGGCGAAGCAGTACTTC. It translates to CASSAGQGAKQYF.